These 13 T cell receptor beta chains were all obtained from the same sample, sequenced in a study of shared clonotypes between healthy human individuals. Measured with immunoSEQ multiplex PCR; TCRdb has only the in-frame clones, and not every one. The sample yields some 1.1 million clones, about 72% seen once. Sequencing was performed on memory CD4+ T cells from PBMCs. Subset noted: CD45RA-negative fraction. Receptors were obtained from a man aged 18 to 29 in good health. Some clones in this sample may be carry-over from other donors' samples.

This chain joins TRBV28 and TRBJ2-7, with no clear D. This CDR3 region has 12 residues. Per the germline V gene, CDR1 is MDHEN and CDR2 is SYDVKM. The V end was cut by 4 bases, the J end by 5 bases, with 9 bases between. The CDR3 DNA follows: TGTGCCAGCAGTTCCCTTCTTCACGAGCAGTACTTC. This codes for CASSSLLHEQYF.

Concerning this clone: Possible read error: a much larger clone is one base away. This rearrangement joins TRBV6-5 to TRBJ2-7; 12 bases match TRBD1. V shed 7 bases and J 4 bases; nucleotides not matched to a gene: 2. Germline V CDR1 and CDR2: MNHEY, SVGAGI. The CDR3 is made up of 13 amino acids. The CDR3 region has the DNA TGTGCCAGCAAGGGACAGGGGGCTTACGAGCAGTACTTC. This codes for CASKGQGAYEQYF.

CDR3 bases: TGTGCCAGCAGCTTAAAACCCAATGAGCAGTTCTTC. This translates into CASSLKPNEQFF. The chain couples TRBV7-3 to TRBJ2-1; D gene ambiguous. Looked up from germline, CDR1 is SGHTA and CDR2 is FQGTGA. The V gene lost 1 base and the J gene lost 6 bases, with 4 bases spanning the gap. The CDR3 covers 12 residues.

The CDR3 DNA follows: TGTGCCAGCAGTATGCTGGGGGGGTGGAGAATGAACACTGAAGCTTTCTTT. Translating it yields CASSMLGGWRMNTEAFF. The chain is built from TRBV5-4 and TRBJ1-1, with TRBD1 as a possible D gene (5 bases). Germline loops: CDR1 SGHNT, CDR2 YYREEE (reference sequence). Trimming took 5 bases from V and 0 from J, leaving 20 bases between them. This CDR3 is 17 amino acids long.

The CDR3 loop is CASSYGITYGYTF. The CDR3 DNA follows: TGTGCCAGCAGTTACGGGATAACCTATGGCTACACCTTC. The V call is TRBV6-5, the J call TRBJ1-2; D ambiguous. V shed 2 bases and J shed 4 bases, with 8 bases lying between them. The CDR3 has 13 amino acids. CDR1 and CDR2 (germline): MNHEY, SVGAGI.

About this clone itself: Being one base from a much bigger clone, this may be a read error. The V call is TRBV5-4, the J call TRBJ1-1, with 7 bases lining up with TRBD1. V lost 1 base to trimming and J lost 3 bases; unmatched junction nucleotides: 0. CDR3 length equals 13 residues. Germline V gives CDR1 SGHNT, CDR2 YYREEE (reference sequence). CDR3 loop: CASSLTGDTEAFF. CDR3 DNA: TGTGCCAGCAGCTTGACAGGGGACACTGAAGCTTTCTTT. The variable domain in full, completed from reference TRBV5-4 and TRBJ1-1, reads ETGVTQSPTHLIKTRGQQVTLRCSSQSGHNTVSWYQQALGQGPQFIFQYYREEENGRGNFPPRFSGLQFPNYSSELNVNALELDDSALYLCASSLTGDTEAFFGQGTRLTVV.

This chain uses TRBV19 with TRBJ2-7; 8 nucleotides match TRBD2. The CDR3 is made up of 18 amino acids. V was clipped by 10 bases and J by 5 bases; unmatched bases: 25. From germline, CDR1 is LNHDA and CDR2 SQIVND (reference sequence). Written as DNA, the CDR3 is TGTGCCACCACACCCCGGGGACACAATAGCGGGACCACCAACGAGCAGTACTTC. Translated: CATTPRGHNSGTTNEQYF.

Worth noting for this clone: The missing conserved phenylalanine or tryptophan at the end of this CDR3 makes a read error likely. The J gene is TRBJ1-5, the V gene TRBV28, with D possibly matching TRBD1 (5 bases). V was pared by 2 bases and J by 12 bases, with 14 bases between. The CDR3 has 13 amino acids. The V gene's germline CDR1 is MDHEN and CDR2 SYDVKM. CDR3 in amino acids: CASSLSSRGRQHS. The CDR3 nucleotides read TGTGCCAGCAGTTTAAGTAGTAGGGGCCGCCAGCATTCT.

A few counts support this clone. This chain joins TRBV28 and TRBJ1-1, with TRBD1 matching over 11 bases. Germline CDR1 reads MDHEN; CDR2 reads SYDVKM. CDR3 length: 14 amino acids. J lost 4 bases, V lost 5 bases, and 3 bases had no gene match. CDR3 in DNA: TGTGCCAGCAGTCCCGGGACAGGGGGCACTGAAGCTTTCTTT. It specifies CASSPGTGGTEAFF.

The chain recombines TRBV4-2 with TRBJ2-1; D is perhaps TRBD2 (6 bases). Per germline, CDR1 LGHNA and CDR2 YNFKEQ. V was cut by 1 base and J by 3 bases, with 10 bases left in between. This CDR3 spans 15 amino acids. The CDR3 here is CASSQGVADYNEQFF. The CDR3 bases are TGTGCCAGCAGCCAAGGGGTAGCGGACTACAATGAGCAGTTCTTC.

The gene calls are TRBV7-2 and TRBJ2-3; either TRBD1 or TRBD2 may fit D (5 bases each). The CDR3 runs to 14 residues. The ends were cut back, 5 bases at V and 2 bases at J, with 11 bases in the middle. CDR1 is SGHTA and CDR2 is FQGNSA in the germline V gene. The CDR3 bases are TGTGCCAGCAGCCATTGGGGGATCACAGATACGCAGTATTTT. Translated, it gives CASSHWGITDTQYF.

This chain links TRBV7-2 with TRBJ2-2; 10 bases are a match to TRBD1. The CDR3 runs 15 residues. Losses at the gene ends were 4 bases for V and 6 bases for J; bases not matched to a gene: 5. Germline CDR1 and CDR2: SGHTA and FQGNSA. CDR3 in amino acids: CASSSRTGGAGELFF. The CDR3 DNA reads as TGTGCCAGCAGCTCCCGGACAGGGGGAGCCGGGGAGCTGTTTTTT.

The chain carries TRBV4-1 and TRBJ2-5; TRBD2 is a possible D gene (6 bases). The CDR3 loop spans 14 amino acids. Trimming shortened V by 0 bases and J by 4 bases, and 9 bases separated the two germline ends. The V gene's germline CDR1 is MGHRA and CDR2 YSYEKL. The CDR3 DNA follows: TGCGCCAGCAGCCAAGATCCGGGAGCAGAGACCCAGTACTTC. It translates to CASSQDPGAETQYF.